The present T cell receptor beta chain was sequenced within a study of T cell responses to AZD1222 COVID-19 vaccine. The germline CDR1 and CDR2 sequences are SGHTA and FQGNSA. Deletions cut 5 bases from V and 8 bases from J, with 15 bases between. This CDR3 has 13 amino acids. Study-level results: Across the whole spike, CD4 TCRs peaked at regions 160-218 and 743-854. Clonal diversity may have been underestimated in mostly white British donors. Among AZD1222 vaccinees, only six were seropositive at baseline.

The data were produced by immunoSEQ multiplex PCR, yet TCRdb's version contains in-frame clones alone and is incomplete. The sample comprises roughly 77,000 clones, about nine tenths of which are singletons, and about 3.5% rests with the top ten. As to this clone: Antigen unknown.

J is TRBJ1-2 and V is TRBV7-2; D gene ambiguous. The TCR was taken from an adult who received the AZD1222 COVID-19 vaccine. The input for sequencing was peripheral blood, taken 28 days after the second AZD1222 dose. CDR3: CASSDQAARGYTF. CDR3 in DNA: TGTGCCAGCAGCGACCAGGCGGCGAGGGGCTACACCTTC.